The 18 T cell receptor beta chains reported below all come from one sample, sequenced in a study of blood T cells in healthy people across ages. A second about 7 to 12 cycle PCR used barcoded and J-beta primers. Each CDR3 protein gets one entry after TCRdb re-called the 5' RACE reads with MiXCR. The sample lists some 890,000 distinct CDR3 sequences; almost 30% were seen once. These sequences were also reported in another study, on T cells of mothers and their children.

The sample taken for sequencing was blood. These receptors all stem from a woman aged 40 to 55 in good health.

The chain uses TRBV20-1 and TRBJ2-3; weak D call: TRBD1 (5 bases). This CDR3 spans 13 amino acids. Germline CDR1 reads DFQATT; CDR2 reads SNEGSKA (reference sequence). The V end was cut by 3 bases, the J end by 8 bases, with 15 bases between. The CDR3 nucleotides are TGCAGTGCTAGGGAAACCCAGGGTCGTACGCAGTATTTT. Its protein product is CSARETQGRTQYF.

The chain couples TRBV9 to TRBJ2-3, with a possible D match to TRBD2 (6 bases). The CDR3 covers 17 residues. Germline values: CDR1 SGDLS, CDR2 YYNGEE. Between the trimmed V and J ends, which lost 0 bases and 1 base, there was a span of 15 bases. The CDR3 sequence is CASSVGMLRGGTDTQYF. CDR3 bases: TGTGCCAGCAGCGTAGGTATGTTGCGGGGAGGCACAGATACGCAGTATTTT.

This clonotype was observed a handful of times. The chain recombines TRBV11-2 with TRBJ2-7; D possibly uses TRBD1 or TRBD2 (6 bases each). Germline V CDR1 and CDR2: SGHAT, FQNNGV. The CDR3 spans 12 residues. The CDR3 region is CATGGQKYEQYF. In DNA form, the CDR3 reads TGTGCTACCGGGGGACAAAAATACGAGCAGTACTTC.

This clonotype was detected only a few times. The chain is built from TRBV6-6 and TRBJ2-7, with a possible D match to TRBD2 (5 bases). Trimming stripped 2 bases from V and 2 bases from J, with 10 bases between. In germline, CDR1 is MNHNY, CDR2 SVGAGI (reference sequence). The CDR3 totals 14 residues. CDR3 sequence (DNA): TGTGCCAGCAGTTACGATGACGGGACCTACGAGCAGTACTTC. It is translated as CASSYDDGTYEQYF.

V and J are TRBV12-3 or TRBV12-4 and TRBJ2-3, with 10 bases lining up with TRBD2. The CDR3 spans 16 residues. The V segment lost 3 bases and the J segment 4 bases; nucleotides outside the gene matches: 7. The CDR3 nucleotides are TGTGCCAGCAGTTTGGTAGCGGGGGGAACTTCAGATACGCAGTATTTT. The encoded protein is CASSLVAGGTSDTQYF.

The chain recombines TRBV6-1 with TRBJ1-4, with 8 nucleotides matching TRBD1. The CDR3 sequence is 14 residues long. CDR1 and CDR2 from the germline V gene are MNHNS and SASEGT. V lost 1 base to trimming and J lost 7 bases; unmatched junction nucleotides: 2. The CDR3 DNA sequence: TGTGCCAGCAGTGAAGGGACAGGGTTTGAAAAACTGTTTTTT. The encoded protein is CASSEGTGFEKLFF.

The chain's CDR3 is CATSRDIAEQYF. The CDR3 region has the DNA TGTGCCACCAGCAGAGATATTGCGGAGCAGTACTTC. The V and J genes are TRBV15 and TRBJ2-7; D unclear. CDR3 length equals 12 residues. Germline assignment: CDR1 LNHNV and CDR2 YYDKDF (reference sequence). The germline V and J ends were trimmed by 0 bases and 7 bases, with 7 bases remaining between them.

This sequence joins TRBV12-3 or TRBV12-4 and TRBJ1-1; maybe TRBD1 (6 bases). This CDR3 has 14 residues. Trimming took 6 bases from V and 4 from J, leaving 15 bases between them. CDR3 nucleotides: TGTGCCAGCAGGAACGGGGGGCTGAGCACTGAAGCTTTCTTT. This encodes CASRNGGLSTEAFF.

This clonotype has ten or more counts. This chain joins TRBV29-1 and TRBJ2-7, with a tentative D call TRBD1 (6 bases). This CDR3 has 13 residues. Trimming pared 7 bases from V and 3 bases from J, leaving 16 bases between. Germline-derived CDR1 and CDR2 are SQVTM and ANQGSEA. CDR3 in amino acids: CSARQAEHYEQYF. The CDR3 DNA sequence: TGCAGCGCTAGACAGGCCGAGCACTACGAGCAGTACTTC.

The chain couples TRBV2 to TRBJ2-6; D uncertain. Trimming removed 1 base at V and 2 bases at J, with 6 bases between. Germline-derived CDR1 and CDR2 are SNHLY and FYNNEI. This CDR3 is built from 15 residues. The CDR3 DNA sequence: TGTGCCAGCAGTGAAGTCGGCGCTGGGGCCAACGTCCTGACTTTC. It is translated as CASSEVGAGANVLTF.

This clonotype was counted ten times or more. This chain uses TRBV6-5 with TRBJ2-4; D remains unclear. In germline, CDR1 is MNHEY, CDR2 SVGAGI. The V end lost 0 bases, the J end lost 0 bases, and 9 bases lay between the germline ends. The CDR3 spans 16 residues. CDR3 coding DNA: TGTGCCAGCAGTTACTCGCATGGTGGAGCCAAAAACATTCAGTACTTC. Protein: CASSYSHGGAKNIQYF.

The V and J genes are TRBV20-1 and TRBJ2-4, with 7 nucleotides matching TRBD1. CDR1 and CDR2 (germline): DFQATT, SNEGSKA (reference sequence). This CDR3 spans 15 amino acids. J lost 4 bases, V lost 3 bases, and 9 bases had no gene match. CDR3 amino acids: CSASQGGQIKNIQYF. In nucleotides, the CDR3 is TGCAGTGCTAGCCAAGGGGGCCAGATTAAAAACATTCAGTACTTC.

This clonotype was seen only a few times. The chain is built from TRBV4-3 and TRBJ2-3; TRBD2 matches at 9 bases. Germline loops: CDR1 LGHNA, CDR2 YSLEER. CDR3 size: 15 residues. The V gene end was trimmed by 6 bases and the J gene end by 2 bases; junction bases not matched to a gene: 6. CDR3 in amino acids: CASSETSGHTDTQYF. CDR3 nucleotide sequence: TGCGCCAGCAGTGAGACTAGCGGACACACAGATACGCAGTATTTT.

This sequence joins TRBV5-6 and TRBJ1-5; no clear D gene. Germline V gene sequence: CDR1 SGHDT, CDR2 YYEEEE. The V gene lost 0 bases and the J gene lost 6 bases, with 7 bases spanning the gap. The CDR3 consists of 13 residues. CDR3 nucleotides: TGTGCCAGCAGCTTGGGGCAGAGTCAGCCCCAGCATTTT. Protein: CASSLGQSQPQHF.

This clonotype was observed at least ten times. This chain uses TRBV7-8 with TRBJ2-7; D possibly corresponds to TRBD2 (6 bases). Trimming took 7 bases from V and 3 from J, leaving 19 bases between them. Germline CDR1 and CDR2: SGHVS and FQNEAQ. The CDR3 consists of 15 residues. The CDR3 DNA reads as TGTGCCAGCACCAAAGCCACGGCGGGGCACTACGAGCAGTACTTC. Its protein is CASTKATAGHYEQYF.

With regard to this clonotype: At one end, the junction sequence differs from germline, possibly due to a read error. The chain uses TRBV12-3 or TRBV12-4 and TRBJ1-3; 7 nucleotides match TRBD1. The CDR3 totals 15 residues. CDR3 region: CASSRQGGTGTTIYF. CDR3 DNA: TGTGCCAGCAGTCGACAGGGAGGAACTGGAACCACCATATATTTT.

In its sample, this clonotype was seen a few times. The chain combines TRBV28 with TRBJ1-1; D call uncertain. Germline-derived CDR1 and CDR2 are MDHEN and SYDVKM. The CDR3 is made up of 12 amino acids. Trimming shortened V by 3 bases and J by 9 bases, and 11 bases separated the two germline ends. This CDR3 reads CASSLVHDQAFF. CDR3 coding DNA: TGTGCCAGCAGTTTGGTGCATGATCAAGCTTTCTTT.

The rearrangement joins TRBV3-1 to TRBJ1-1; D is ambiguous. CDR1 and CDR2 from the germline V gene are LGHDT and YNNKEL (reference sequence). CDR3 length: 13 amino acids. The V end was cut by 1 base, the J end by 6 bases, with 9 bases between. CDR3 nucleotides: TGTGCCAGCAGCCAAGGGCCGCTGGCTGAAGCTTTCTTT. The encoded protein is CASSQGPLAEAFF.